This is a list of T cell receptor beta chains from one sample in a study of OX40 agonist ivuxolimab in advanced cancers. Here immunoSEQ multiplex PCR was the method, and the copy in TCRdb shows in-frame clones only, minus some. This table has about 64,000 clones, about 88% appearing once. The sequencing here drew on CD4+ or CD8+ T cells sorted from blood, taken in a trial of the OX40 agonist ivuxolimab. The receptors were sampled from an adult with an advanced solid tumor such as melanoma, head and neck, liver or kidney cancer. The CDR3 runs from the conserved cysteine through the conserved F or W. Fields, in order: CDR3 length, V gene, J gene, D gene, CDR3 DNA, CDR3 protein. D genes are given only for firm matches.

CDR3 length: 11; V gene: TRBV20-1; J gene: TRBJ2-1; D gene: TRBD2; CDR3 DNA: TGCAGTGCACTTCCGGGACTAGAGCAGTTCTTC; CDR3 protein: CSALPGLEQFF
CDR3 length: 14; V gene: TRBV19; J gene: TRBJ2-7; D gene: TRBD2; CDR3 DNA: TGTGCCAGTAGTATGAGGACTAGCGGCTACGAGCAGTACTTC; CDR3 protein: CASSMRTSGYEQYF
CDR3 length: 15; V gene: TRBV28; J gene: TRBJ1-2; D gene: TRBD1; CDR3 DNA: TGTGCCAGCAGTCCCCGGACAGGGGGCGGCTATGGCTACACCTTC; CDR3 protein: CASSPRTGGGYGYTF
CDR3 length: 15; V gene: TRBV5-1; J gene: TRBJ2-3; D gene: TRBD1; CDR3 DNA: TGCGCCAGCAGCTATGGACAGGGCGTGGGAGATACGCAGTATTTT; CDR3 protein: CASSYGQGVGDTQYF
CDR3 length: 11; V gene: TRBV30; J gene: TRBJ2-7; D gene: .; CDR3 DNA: TGTGCCTGGAGTGCCCAGGCCGAGCAGTACTTC; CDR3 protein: CAWSAQAEQYF
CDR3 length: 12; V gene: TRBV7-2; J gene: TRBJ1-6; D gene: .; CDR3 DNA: TGTGCCAGCAGCATGACTAATTCACCCCTCCACTTT; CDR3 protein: CASSMTNSPLHF
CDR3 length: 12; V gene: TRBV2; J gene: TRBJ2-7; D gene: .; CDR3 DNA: TGTGCCAGCAGTACCGAGGGCTACGAGCAGTACTTC; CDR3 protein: CASSTEGYEQYF
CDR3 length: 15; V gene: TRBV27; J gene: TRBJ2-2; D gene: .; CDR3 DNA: TGTGCCAGCAGTTTTGGGCTAGCGAACACCGGGGAGCTGTTTTTT; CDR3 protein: CASSFGLANTGELFF
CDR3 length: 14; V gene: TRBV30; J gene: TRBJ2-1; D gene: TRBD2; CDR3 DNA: TGTGCCTGGATTCCTAGCGGGATCTACAATGAGCAGTTCTTC; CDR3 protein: CAWIPSGIYNEQFF
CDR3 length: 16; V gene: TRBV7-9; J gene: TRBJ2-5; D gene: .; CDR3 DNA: TGTGCCAGCAGCTTTAGGGGGGCAACCGTTCAAGAGACCCAGTACTTC; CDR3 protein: CASSFRGATVQETQYF
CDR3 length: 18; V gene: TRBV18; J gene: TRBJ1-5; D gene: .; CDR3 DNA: TGTGCCAGCTCACCTCCCGAATGGAAACCGGTGGCGAATCAGCCCCAGCATTTT; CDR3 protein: CASSPPEWKPVANQPQHF